This record covers a single TCR beta chain. Trimming pared 6 bases from V and 3 bases from J, leaving 15 bases between. Per the germline V gene, CDR1 is SGHRS and CDR2 is YFSETQ. CDR3 length: 14 amino acids. This record comes from a study of CD8 T cells in Susac syndrome. It was with random hexamers that 0.5 to 1 ug RNA was reverse transcribed. MiXCR, applied by TCRdb to the immunoSEQ multiplex PCR reads, yields one record per CDR3 protein. Of over 100,000 distinct CDR3 sequences detected, about 95% appear once; the ten largest clones hold approximately 0.092%. The sequence was obtained from a human donor in good health. This chain connects TRBV5-1 to TRBJ1-2; D is unresolved. Sequenced input: CD4+ T cells from PBMCs. The CDR3 loop reads CASTEDLADYGYTF. Here the CDR3 DNA reads TGCGCCAGCACCGAAGACCTAGCAGACTATGGCTACACCTTC.